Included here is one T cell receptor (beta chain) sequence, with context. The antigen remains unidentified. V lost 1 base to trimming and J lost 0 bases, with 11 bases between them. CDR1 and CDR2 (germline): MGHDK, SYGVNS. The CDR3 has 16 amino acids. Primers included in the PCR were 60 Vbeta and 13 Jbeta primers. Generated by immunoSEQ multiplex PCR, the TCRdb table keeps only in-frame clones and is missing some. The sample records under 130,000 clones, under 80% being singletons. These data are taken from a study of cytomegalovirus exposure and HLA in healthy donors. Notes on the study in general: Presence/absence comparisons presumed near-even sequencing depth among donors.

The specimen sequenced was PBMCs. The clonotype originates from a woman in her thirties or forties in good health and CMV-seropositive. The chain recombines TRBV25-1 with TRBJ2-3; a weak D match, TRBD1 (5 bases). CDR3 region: CASSEFQGSSTDTQYF. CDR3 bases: TGTGCCAGCAGTGAATTTCAGGGCTCTAGCACAGATACGCAGTATTTT.